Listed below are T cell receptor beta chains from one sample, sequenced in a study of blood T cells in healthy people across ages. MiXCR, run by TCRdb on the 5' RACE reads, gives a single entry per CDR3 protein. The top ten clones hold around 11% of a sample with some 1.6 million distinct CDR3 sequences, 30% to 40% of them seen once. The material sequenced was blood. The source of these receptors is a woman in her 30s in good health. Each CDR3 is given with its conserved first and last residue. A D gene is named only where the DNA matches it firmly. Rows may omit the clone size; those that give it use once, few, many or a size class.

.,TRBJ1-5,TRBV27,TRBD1,CASSSLAVGARQGLNQPQHF,TGTGCCAGCAGTTCACTGGCCGTTGGGGCCAGACAGGGCCTAAATCAGCCCCAGCATTTT
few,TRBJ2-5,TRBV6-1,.,CSGGDRVEETQYF,TGTTCTGGGGGGGACAGAGTTGAAGAGACCCAGTACTTC
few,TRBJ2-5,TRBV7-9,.,CASSLSKGFGETQYF,TGTGCCAGCAGCTTGTCAAAGGGATTCGGGGAGACCCAGTACTTC
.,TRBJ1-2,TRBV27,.,CASSPLGSANYGYTF,TGTGCCAGCAGCCCACTAGGCAGTGCTAACTATGGCTACACCTTC
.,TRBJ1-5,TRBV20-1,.,CSASLGASNQPQHF,TGCAGTGCTAGCCTAGGGGCAAGCAATCAGCCCCAGCATTTT
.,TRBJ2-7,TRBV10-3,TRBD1,CATGTAVRPYEQYF,TGTGCCACCGGGACAGCCGTACGACCGTACGAGCAGTACTTC
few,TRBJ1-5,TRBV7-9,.,CASSLAGASNQPQHF,TGTGCCAGCAGCTTAGCGGGGGCGTCAAATCAGCCCCAGCATTTT
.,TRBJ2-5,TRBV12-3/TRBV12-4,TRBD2,CASLHSGGSETQYF,TGTGCCAGCCTCCATAGCGGGGGGTCGGAGACCCAGTACTTC
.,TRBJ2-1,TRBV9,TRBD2,CASSVDPGLEYNEQFF,TGTGCCAGCAGCGTAGACCCGGGACTAGAGTACAATGAGCAGTTCTTC
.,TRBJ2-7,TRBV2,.,CASSVRLVKWGYAYEQYF,TGTGCCAGCAGTGTTCGACTTGTTAAGTGGGGATATGCCTACGAGCAGTACTTC
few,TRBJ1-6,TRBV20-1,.,CSAWGGVKGNSPLHF,TGCAGTGCCTGGGGCGGGGTTAAGGGTAATTCACCCCTCCACTTT
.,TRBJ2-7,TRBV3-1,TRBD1,CASSQDTLQGSEQYF,TGTGCCAGCAGCCAAGATACCCTACAGGGGTCCGAGCAGTACTTC
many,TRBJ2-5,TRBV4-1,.,CASSQDWLAGEETQYF,TGCGCCAGCAGCCAAGATTGGCTAGCCGGGGAGGAGACCCAGTACTTC
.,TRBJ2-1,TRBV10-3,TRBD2,CAIRGETGGRFGEQFF,TGTGCCATCAGAGGGGAAACGGGAGGGCGCTTCGGTGAGCAGTTCTTC
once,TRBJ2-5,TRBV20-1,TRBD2,CSALGLAGSQETQYF,TGCAGTGCACTGGGACTAGCGGGATCCCAAGAGACCCAGTACTTC
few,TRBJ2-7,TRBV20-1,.,CSASGTASYEQYF,TGCAGTGCTAGTGGTACAGCTTCCTACGAGCAGTACTTC
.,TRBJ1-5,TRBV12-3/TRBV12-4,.,CASGPGQPQHF,TGTGCCAGCGGCCCGGGTCAGCCCCAGCATTTT
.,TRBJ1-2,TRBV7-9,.,CASSQAPGAGVYDYTF,TGTGCCAGCAGCCAGGCCCCCGGGGCTGGGGTCTATGACTACACCTTC
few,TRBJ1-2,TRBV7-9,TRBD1,CASSLLARGNGDSLYGYTF,TGTGCCAGCAGCTTACTCGCCAGGGGAAACGGGGACAGTCTGTATGGCTACACCTTC
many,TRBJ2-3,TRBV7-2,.,CASSLGWQAEDTQYF,TGTGCCAGCAGCTTAGGGTGGCAGGCGGAAGATACGCAGTATTTT
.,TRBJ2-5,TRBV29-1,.,CSIETRAKETQYF,TGCAGCATTGAAACTCGAGCTAAAGAGACCCAGTACTTC
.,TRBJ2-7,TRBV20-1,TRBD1,CSAREAKGGTYEQYF,TGCAGTGCTAGAGAAGCAAAAGGGGGCACTTACGAGCAGTACTTC
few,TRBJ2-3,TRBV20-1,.,CSAGPTGRDTQYF,TGCAGTGCTGGGCCCACGGGGCGAGATACGCAGTATTTT
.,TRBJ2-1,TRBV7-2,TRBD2,CASSLGARAGGHNEQFF,TGTGCCAGCAGCTTAGGGGCTAGAGCGGGGGGGCACAATGAGCAGTTCTTC
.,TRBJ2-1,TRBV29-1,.,CSVEDFVTGANNEQFF,TGCAGCGTTGAAGATTTTGTCACCGGCGCTAACAATGAGCAGTTCTTC